The source of this T cell receptor (beta chain) is a study of cytomegalovirus exposure and HLA in healthy donors. 60 Vbeta and 13 Jbeta primers were used in PCR. Sequencing used immunoSEQ multiplex PCR; TCRdb keeps in-frame clones, though not all of them. The repertoire holds approximately 110,000 clones, around 85% seen once, with approximately 6.9% in the top ten. Study observations and caveats: Accurate predictions that matched the HLA-A and HLA-B alleles of most subjects were reportedly made from TCR beta sequences.

Germline V CDR1 and CDR2: GTSNPN, SVGIG (reference sequence). Trimming stripped 4 bases from V and 0 bases from J, with 9 bases between. The CDR3 totals 13 residues. On this clone itself: Its antigen is still unknown.

Sequenced: PBMCs. The V and J genes are TRBV30 and TRBJ1-1, with D unclear. The receptor comes from a man younger than 45 in good health and CMV-seropositive. The CDR3 region has the DNA TGTGCCTGGACAGGATATATGAACACTGAAGCTTTCTTT. As protein: CAWTGYMNTEAFF.